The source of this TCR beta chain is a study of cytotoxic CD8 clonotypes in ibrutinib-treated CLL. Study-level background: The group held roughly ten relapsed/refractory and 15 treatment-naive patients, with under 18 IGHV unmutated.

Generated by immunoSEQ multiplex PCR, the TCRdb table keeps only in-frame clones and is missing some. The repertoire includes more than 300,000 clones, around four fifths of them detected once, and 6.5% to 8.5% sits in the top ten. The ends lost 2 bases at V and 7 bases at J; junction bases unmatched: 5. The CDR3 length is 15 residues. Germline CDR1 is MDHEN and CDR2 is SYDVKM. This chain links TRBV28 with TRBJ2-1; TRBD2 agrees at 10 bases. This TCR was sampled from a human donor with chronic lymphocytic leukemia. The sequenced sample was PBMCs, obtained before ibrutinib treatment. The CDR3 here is CASSLPSGSRNEQFF. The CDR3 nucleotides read TGTGCCAGCAGTTTACCTAGCGGGAGTAGAAATGAGCAGTTCTTC.